This TCR beta chain came from a study of T cells in Graves' hyperthyroidism and ophthalmopathy. Study-level findings and limits: Blood also carried most thyroid clonotypes expanded above 0.001.

A few counts support this clonotype. Its antigen remains unidentified. V gave up 7 bases and J gave up 12 bases; unmatched junction bases: 14. The CDR3 contains 13 residues. Germline values: CDR1 SGHTA, CDR2 FQGNSA. Uncontrolled infection, other autoimmune disease, pregnancy or lactation excluded patients. RNA transcripts yielded amplified TCR beta CDR3 regions. The primer set for the first-round RT-PCR of the TCR CDR3 was HTBI. TCRdb passed the multiplex PCR reads through MiXCR, listing each CDR3 protein once. Of around 300,000 distinct CDR3 sequences listed, around 20% are singletons. Sequencing was performed on blood. This receptor was identified in a man aged 45 to 65 with Graves' ophthalmopathy. The J gene is TRBJ2-5, the V gene TRBV7-2; 7 bases are a match to TRBD2. CDR3 coding DNA: TGTGCCAGCACTACGATCCCAGCGGGGACTAAGTACTTC. Protein: CASTTIPAGTKYF.